This T cell receptor (beta chain) was documented in a study of lymphopenia after photon versus proton radiotherapy (dated by TCRdb to the late 2010s). About the study as a whole: Photon and proton radiation therapy were compared by the study for their immunological effects in patients with gastrointestinal tumors who developed high-grade lymphopenia. The cohort included around 22 patients with gastrointestinal tumors who developed lymphopenia after receiving either photon or proton therapy. The study was designed to characterize how the impact on the immune system differs between the two radiation modalities.

The study at large found these results: After the lymphocyte count nadir, oligoclonal expansion, especially of CD8+ Temra cells, was observed in photon-treated repertoires, and the drop in diversity was driven by this expansion. Across the cohort, among patients who died, a greater drop in TCR diversity after the nadir was inversely correlated with overall survival time. The authors looked at the survival association only in patients who died, and they framed better survival with proton therapy as a possibility rather than a demonstrated result. Proton-treated patients stayed relatively stable during treatment, while photon-treated patients lost naive T cells and TCR diversity and gained effector/memory populations.

There are a few counts of this clone. The antigen it recognizes is unknown. Nothing much larger sits one base from this clone, and base qualities are not available. CDR1 and CDR2 (LGHNA, YSLEER) derive from the germline V gene. Taken from cysteine to phenylalanine, the CDR3 has 15 residues. CDR3 DNA only is kept here, 45 bases in frame from base 1. V loses 0 bases, J loses 2 bases, and the germline ends lie 10 bases apart. The library was prepared using the immunoSEQ multiplex PCR assay. T cell repertoires were profiled with deep sequencing of rearranged TCR beta loci together with multiparametric flow cytometry. TCRdb's version of the immuneACCESS table is confined to in-frame rearrangements and falls short of the full clone set. An unresolved V gene accounts for under half of the shortfall where checked; the remainder is of unknown origin. The sample records about 26,000 clones, roughly four fifths of which are singletons. Roughly 3.5% of the sample rests with the top ten.

The sample was peripheral blood, taken from a patient treated with photon-based radiotherapy. The origin of this receptor is a woman aged 45-65 years with pancreatic cancer. The sequence is built from TRBV4-3 and TRBJ1-2; the D gene identity is not certain. The DNA is TGCGCCAGCAGCCAAGATCGGACGGTCAACTATGGCTACACCTTC. Its product reads: CASSQDRTVNYGYTF.